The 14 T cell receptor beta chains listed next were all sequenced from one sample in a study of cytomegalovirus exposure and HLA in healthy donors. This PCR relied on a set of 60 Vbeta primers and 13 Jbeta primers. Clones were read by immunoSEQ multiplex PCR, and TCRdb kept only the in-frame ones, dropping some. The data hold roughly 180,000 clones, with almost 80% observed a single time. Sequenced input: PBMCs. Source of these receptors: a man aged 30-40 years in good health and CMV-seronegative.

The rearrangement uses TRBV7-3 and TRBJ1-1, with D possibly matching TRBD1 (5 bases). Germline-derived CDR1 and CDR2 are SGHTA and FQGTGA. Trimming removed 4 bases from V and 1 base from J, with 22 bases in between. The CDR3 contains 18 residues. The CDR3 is CASSYTGGGSVSNTEAFF. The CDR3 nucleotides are TGTGCCAGCAGCTATACCGGGGGGGGAAGCGTCTCGAACACTGAAGCTTTCTTT. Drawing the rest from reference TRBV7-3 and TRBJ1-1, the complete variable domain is GAGVSQTPSNKVTEKGKYVELRCDPISGHTALYWYRQSLGQGPEFLIYFQGTGAADDSGLPNDRFFAVRPEGSVSTLKIQRTERGDSAVYLCASSYTGGGSVSNTEAFFGQGTRLTVV.

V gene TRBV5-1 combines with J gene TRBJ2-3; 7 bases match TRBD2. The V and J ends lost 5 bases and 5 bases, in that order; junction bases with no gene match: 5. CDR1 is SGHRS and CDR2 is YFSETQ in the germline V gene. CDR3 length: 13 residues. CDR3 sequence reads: CASRWGGGDTQYF. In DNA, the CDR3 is TGCGCCAGCAGATGGGGCGGGGGAGATACGCAGTATTTT.

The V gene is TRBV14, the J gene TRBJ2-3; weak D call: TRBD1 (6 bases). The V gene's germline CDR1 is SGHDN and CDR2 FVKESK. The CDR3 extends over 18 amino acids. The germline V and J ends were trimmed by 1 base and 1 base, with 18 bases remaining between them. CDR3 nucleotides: TGTGCCAGCAGCCAAGGGGGGCGTCACTGGCGGTGCACAGATACGCAGTATTTT. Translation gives CASSQGGRHWRCTDTQYF.

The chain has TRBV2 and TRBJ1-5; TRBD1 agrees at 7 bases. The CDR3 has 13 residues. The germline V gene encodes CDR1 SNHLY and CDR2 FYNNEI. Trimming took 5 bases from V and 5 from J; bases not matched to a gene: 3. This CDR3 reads CASSYRGDQPQHF. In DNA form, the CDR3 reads TGTGCCAGCAGTTACAGGGGCGATCAGCCCCAGCATTTT. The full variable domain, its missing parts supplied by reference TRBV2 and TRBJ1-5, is EPEVTQTPSHQVTQMGQEVILRCVPISNHLYFYWYRQILGQKVEFLVSFYNNEISEKSEIFDDQFSVERPDGSNFTLKIRSTKLEDSAMYFCASSYRGDQPQHFGDGTRLSIL.

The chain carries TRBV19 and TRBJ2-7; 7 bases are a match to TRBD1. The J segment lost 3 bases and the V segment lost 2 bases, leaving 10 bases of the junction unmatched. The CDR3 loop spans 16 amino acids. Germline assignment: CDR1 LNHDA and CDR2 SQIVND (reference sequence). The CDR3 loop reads CASSITRTGANYEQYF. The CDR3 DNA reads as TGTGCCAGTAGTATAACCCGGACAGGCGCGAACTACGAGCAGTACTTC.

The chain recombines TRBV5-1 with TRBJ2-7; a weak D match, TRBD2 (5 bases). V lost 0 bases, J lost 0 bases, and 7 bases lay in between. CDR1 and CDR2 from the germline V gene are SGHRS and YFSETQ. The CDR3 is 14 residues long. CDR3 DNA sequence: TGCGCCAGCAGCTTGGGACGGGACTCCTACGAGCAGTACTTC. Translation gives CASSLGRDSYEQYF. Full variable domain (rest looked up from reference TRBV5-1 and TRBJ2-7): KAGVTQTPRYLIKTRGQQVTLSCSPISGHRSVSWYQQTPGQGLQFLFEYFSETQRNKGNFPGRFSGRQFSNSRSEMNVSTLELGDSALYLCASSLGRDSYEQYFGPGTRLTVT.

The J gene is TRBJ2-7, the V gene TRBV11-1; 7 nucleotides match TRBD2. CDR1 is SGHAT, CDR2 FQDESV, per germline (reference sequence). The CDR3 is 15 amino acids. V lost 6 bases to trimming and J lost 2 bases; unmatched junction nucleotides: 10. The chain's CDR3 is CASSVAGVKAYEQYF. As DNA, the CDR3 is TGTGCCAGCAGTGTCGCGGGAGTCAAAGCCTACGAGCAGTACTTC.

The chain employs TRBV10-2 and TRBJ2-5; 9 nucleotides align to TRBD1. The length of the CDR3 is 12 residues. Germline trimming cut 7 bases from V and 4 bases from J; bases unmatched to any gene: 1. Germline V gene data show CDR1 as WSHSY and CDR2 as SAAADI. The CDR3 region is CASMTGGETQYF. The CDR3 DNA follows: TGCGCCAGCATGACAGGGGGAGAGACCCAGTACTTC.

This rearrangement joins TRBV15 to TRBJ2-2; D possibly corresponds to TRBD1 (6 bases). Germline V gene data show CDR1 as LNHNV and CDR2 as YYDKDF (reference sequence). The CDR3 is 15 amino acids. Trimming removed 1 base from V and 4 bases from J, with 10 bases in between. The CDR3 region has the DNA TGTGCCACCAGCAGAGCGGGACACCGCACCGGGGAGCTGTTTTTT. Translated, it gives CATSRAGHRTGELFF.

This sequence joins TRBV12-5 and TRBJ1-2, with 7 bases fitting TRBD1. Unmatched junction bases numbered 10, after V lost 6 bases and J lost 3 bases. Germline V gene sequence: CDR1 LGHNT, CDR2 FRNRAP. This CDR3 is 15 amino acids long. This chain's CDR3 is CASGDGRDRYYGYTF. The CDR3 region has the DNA TGTGCTAGTGGGGACGGGAGGGACAGATACTATGGCTACACCTTC.

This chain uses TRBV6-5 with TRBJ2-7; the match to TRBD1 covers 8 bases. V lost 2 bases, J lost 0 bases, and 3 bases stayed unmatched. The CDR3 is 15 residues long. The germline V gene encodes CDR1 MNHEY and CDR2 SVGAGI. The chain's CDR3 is CASSYAGTGSYEQYF. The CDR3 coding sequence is TGTGCCAGCAGTTACGCCGGGACAGGCTCCTACGAGCAGTACTTC.

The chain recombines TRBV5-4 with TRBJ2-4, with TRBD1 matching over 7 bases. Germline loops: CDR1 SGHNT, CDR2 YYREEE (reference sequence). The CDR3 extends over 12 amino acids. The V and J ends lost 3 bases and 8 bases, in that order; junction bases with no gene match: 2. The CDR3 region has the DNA TGTGCCAGCAGCTACAGGGGCGACATTCAGTACTTC. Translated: CASSYRGDIQYF.

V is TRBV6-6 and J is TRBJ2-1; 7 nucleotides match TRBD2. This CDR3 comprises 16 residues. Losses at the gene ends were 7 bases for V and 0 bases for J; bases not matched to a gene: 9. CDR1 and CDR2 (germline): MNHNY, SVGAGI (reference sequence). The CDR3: CASTTSPSHSYNEQFF. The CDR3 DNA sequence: TGTGCCAGCACGACTAGCCCAAGCCACTCCTACAATGAGCAGTTCTTC.

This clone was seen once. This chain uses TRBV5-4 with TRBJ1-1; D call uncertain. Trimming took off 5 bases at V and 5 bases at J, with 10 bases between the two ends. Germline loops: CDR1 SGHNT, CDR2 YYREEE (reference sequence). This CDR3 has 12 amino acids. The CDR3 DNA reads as TGTGCCAGCAGTGCCCGGGAGACTGAAGCTTTCTTT. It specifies CASSARETEAFF.